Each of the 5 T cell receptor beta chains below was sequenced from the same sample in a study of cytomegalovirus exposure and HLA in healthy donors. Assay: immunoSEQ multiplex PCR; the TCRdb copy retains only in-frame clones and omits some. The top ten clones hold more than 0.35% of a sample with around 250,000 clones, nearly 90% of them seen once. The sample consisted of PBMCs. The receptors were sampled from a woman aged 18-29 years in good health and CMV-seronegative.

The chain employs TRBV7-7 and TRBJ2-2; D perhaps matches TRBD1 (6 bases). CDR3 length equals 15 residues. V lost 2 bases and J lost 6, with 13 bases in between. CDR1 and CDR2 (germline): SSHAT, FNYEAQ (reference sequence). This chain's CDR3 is CASSLSRGTAGELFF. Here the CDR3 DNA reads TGTGCCAGCAGCTTATCCAGGGGCACAGCCGGGGAGCTGTTTTTT.

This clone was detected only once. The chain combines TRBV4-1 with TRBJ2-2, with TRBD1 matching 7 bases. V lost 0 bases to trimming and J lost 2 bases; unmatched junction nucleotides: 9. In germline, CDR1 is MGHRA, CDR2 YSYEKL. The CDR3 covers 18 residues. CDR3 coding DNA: TGCGCCAGCAGCCAAGATGCTTTCGGGACAGCCAACACCGGGGAGCTGTTTTTT. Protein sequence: CASSQDAFGTANTGELFF.

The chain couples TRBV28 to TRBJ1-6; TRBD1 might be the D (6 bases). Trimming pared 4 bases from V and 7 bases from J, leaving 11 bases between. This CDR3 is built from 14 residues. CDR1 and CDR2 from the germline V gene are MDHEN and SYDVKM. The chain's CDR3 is CASSSIQGNSPLHF. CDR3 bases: TGTGCCAGCAGTTCCATCCAGGGGAATTCACCCCTCCACTTT.

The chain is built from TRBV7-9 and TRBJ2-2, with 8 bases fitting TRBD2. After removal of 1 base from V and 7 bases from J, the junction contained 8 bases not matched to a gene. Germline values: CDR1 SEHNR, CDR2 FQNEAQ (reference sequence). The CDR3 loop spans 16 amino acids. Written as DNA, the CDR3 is TGTGCCAGCAGCTTAGTCGTGGTAGCGGGGTTCGGGGAGCTGTTTTTT. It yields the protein CASSLVVVAGFGELFF.

In nucleotides, the CDR3 is TGTGCCAGCAGCTCCTTAAAGCTAGCGGGGGGGTACAATGAGCAGTTCTTC. Protein: CASSSLKLAGGYNEQFF. This chain connects TRBV7-9 to TRBJ2-1, with 12 bases that match TRBD2. The germline V gene encodes CDR1 SEHNR and CDR2 FQNEAQ (reference sequence). Trimming removed 4 bases from V and 4 bases from J; junction bases left unmatched: 8. The CDR3 has 17 residues.